This TCR beta chain was documented in a study of lymphopenia after photon versus proton radiotherapy. General observations from the study: Better survival with proton therapy was suggested as possible, not demonstrated. In patients who died, overall survival fell as post-nadir TCR diversity dropped more.

Profiling relied on immunoSEQ multiplex PCR, and the TCRdb table lists in-frame clones only, not all of them. The data show 10,000 to 15,000 clones, with 88% seen just once and around 3.4% held by the top ten. This clone was counted only a few times. The antigen remains unidentified. This TCR was recovered from a man between 60 and 75 years old with pancreatic cancer. The sequencing here drew on peripheral blood, taken from a patient treated with photon-based radiotherapy.

The CDR3 nucleotides are TGTGCCTGGAGCGACGGTTATCAGCCCCAGCATTTT. Its translation is CAWSDGYQPQHF. The chain has TRBV30 and TRBJ1-5; the D is unclear. The length of the CDR3 is 12 residues. Deletions cut 3 bases from V and 5 bases from J, with 8 bases between. From germline, CDR1 is GTSNPN and CDR2 SVGIG (reference sequence). The full variable domain, rest sourced from reference TRBV30 and TRBJ1-5, is SQTIHQWPATLVQPVGSPLSLECTVEGTSNPNLYWYRQAAGRGLQLLFYSVGIGQISSEVPQNLSASRPQDRQFILSSKKLLLSDSGFYLCAWSDGYQPQHFGDGTRLSIL.